This T cell receptor (beta chain) was identified in a study of shared clonotypes between healthy human individuals. The assay was immunoSEQ multiplex PCR, and TCRdb's table has in-frame clones only and misses some. There are some 1.5 million clones in the sample; roughly 95% occur only once, and over 1% lies in the top ten. The CDR3 is 14 amino acids. Per germline, CDR1 SGHNT and CDR2 YENEEA. Trimming cost V 5 bases and J 5 bases; bases outside gene matches: 5. Every one of the donors was a Caucasian adult that lived in Nashville, Tennessee. Splitting the CD4+ cells yielded a CD45RA+ naive subset and a CD45RA-negative memory subset.

The clonotype was recovered from a man aged 25 to 40 in good health. The chain recombines TRBV11-3 with TRBJ2-4; 8 bases agree with TRBD2. The sequenced material came from naive CD4+ T cells sorted from blood. Stated subset: CD45RA+ positively selected. The CDR3 DNA follows: TGTGCCAGCAGCCCGGGGACTAGGGAAAACATTCAGTACTTC. Its protein is CASSPGTRENIQYF.